These 5 T cell receptor beta chains were sequenced from one sample in a study of shared clonotypes between healthy human individuals. The method was immunoSEQ multiplex PCR; TCRdb's version includes in-frame clones alone and lacks a portion of them. In the table there are a few million clones, roughly nine tenths of which are singletons. Material for sequencing was naive CD4+ T cells sorted from blood. The subset: CD45RA+ positively selected. The origin of the receptors is a man aged 18 to 35 in good health.

V is TRBV20-1 and J is TRBJ2-7; D remains ambiguous. CDR1 is DFQATT and CDR2 is SNEGSKA in the germline V gene (reference sequence). The CDR3 runs 11 residues. The V and J ends lost 6 bases and 3 bases respectively, with 9 bases between them. The CDR3 region has the DNA TGCAGTGCCTCCTTTAACTACGAGCAGTACTTC. Its translation is CSASFNYEQYF.

The chain uses TRBV20-1 and TRBJ2-1; D is unclear. V lost 5 bases, J lost 6 bases, and 8 bases lay in between. The germline CDR1 and CDR2 sequences are DFQATT and SNEGSKA (reference sequence). CDR3 length equals 11 residues. The CDR3 coding sequence is TGCAGTGCTGCTCCGAGCAATGAGCAGTTCTTC. Translation: CSAAPSNEQFF.

The rearrangement links TRBV27 to TRBJ1-5, with 7 bases that match TRBD1. Germline V CDR1 and CDR2: MNHEY, SMNVEV (reference sequence). CDR3 length equals 16 residues. V lost 5 bases, J lost 6 bases, and 13 bases stayed unmatched. CDR3 amino acids: CASSPSGATGVQPQHF. Written as DNA, the CDR3 is TGTGCCAGCAGTCCTAGTGGGGCCACAGGGGTTCAGCCCCAGCATTTT.

This chain uses TRBV19 with TRBJ2-7, with TRBD1 matching over 11 bases. Germline V gene sequence: CDR1 LNHDA, CDR2 SQIVND (reference sequence). With 4 bases clipped from V and 4 bases from J, the junction kept 3 bases outside the gene matches. The CDR3 totals 14 residues. The CDR3 sequence is CASSRTGGTYEQYF. In nucleotides, the CDR3 is TGTGCCAGTAGTAGGACAGGGGGCACTTACGAGCAGTACTTC.

The chain combines TRBV5-4 with TRBJ2-1; possible D gene TRBD2, 5 bases. Germline V gene lookup returns CDR1 SGHNT and CDR2 YYREEE (reference sequence). CDR3 length: 14 amino acids. Trimming shortened V by 4 bases and J by 3 bases, and 11 bases separated the two germline ends. CDR3 in DNA: TGTGCCAGCAGCCTACCGGGGAACTACAATGAGCAGTTCTTC. The encoded protein is CASSLPGNYNEQFF.